What follows are 20 T cell receptor beta chains derived from one specimen sequenced in a study of T cell changes during pregnancy in multiple sclerosis. Profiled with immunoSEQ multiplex PCR; TCRdb holds only in-frame clones, not every one. Among approximately 40,000 clones listed, almost 95% were seen once. Sequencing used peripheral blood. The receptors were gathered from a female donor with multiple sclerosis, enrolled in a pregnancy study.

This clone has just one count. V and J are TRBV4-1 and TRBJ1-4, with no clear D. The CDR3 runs to 15 residues. Trimming removed 3 bases at V and 5 bases at J, with 13 bases between. Germline V gives CDR1 MGHRA, CDR2 YSYEKL. For the CDR3, the DNA is TGCGCCAGCAGCCAGCCTCCGGTTGGAAATGAAAAACTGTTTTTT. Translated, it gives CASSQPPVGNEKLFF.

This clone was observed a single time. V gene TRBV5-1 combines with J gene TRBJ1-2; D remains ambiguous. V lost 1 base and J 4 bases, leaving 8 bases between the germline ends. The CDR3 extends over 13 amino acids. CDR1 SGHRS and CDR2 YFSETQ come from the germline V gene. The CDR3 loop reads CASSLQTAYGYTF. The CDR3 DNA sequence: TGCGCCAGCAGCTTGCAAACAGCCTATGGCTACACCTTC.

The V call is TRBV5-6, the J call TRBJ2-1; D gene uncertain. The CDR3 has 13 residues. Germline V lookup: CDR1 SGHDT, CDR2 YYEEEE. The germline V and J ends were trimmed by 1 base and 2 bases, with 4 bases remaining between them. CDR3 region: CASSLRTYNEQFF. The CDR3 bases are TGTGCCAGCAGCTTGAGGACCTACAATGAGCAGTTCTTC.

The J gene is TRBJ1-1, the V gene TRBV4-3; no firm D call. The V end lost 4 bases, the J end lost 4 bases, and 16 bases lay between the germline ends. CDR1 and CDR2 from the germline V gene are LGHNA and YSLEER. The CDR3 spans 15 residues. CDR3 protein: CASSRVWGTTTEAFF. CDR3 nucleotide sequence: TGCGCCAGCAGCCGAGTTTGGGGTACTACCACTGAAGCTTTCTTT.

The chain is built from TRBV10-3 and TRBJ1-1; D remains unclear. The germline CDR1 and CDR2 sequences are ENHRY and SYGVKD. Trimming left V 3 bases short and J 8 bases short, with 7 bases between. This CDR3 is built from 11 residues. The CDR3 DNA is TGTGCCATCAGTGAACAGACAGAAGCTTTCTTT. This gives the protein CAISEQTEAFF.

The CDR3 DNA sequence: TGTGCCAGTAGCCCTGGGTGGGGGGAAGCAACTAATGAAAAACTGTTTTTT. Amino acids: CASSPGWGEATNEKLFF. The J gene is TRBJ1-4, the V gene TRBV19; D is possibly TRBD1 (5 bases). Germline V lookup: CDR1 LNHDA, CDR2 SQIVND (reference sequence). V lost 6 bases to trimming and J lost 0 bases, with 17 bases between them. This CDR3 is 17 amino acids long. Drawing the rest from reference TRBV19 and TRBJ1-4, the complete variable domain is DGGITQSPKYLFRKEGQNVTLSCEQNLNHDAMYWYRQDPGQGLRLIYYSQIVNDFQKGDIAEGYSVSREKKESFPLTVTSAQKNPTAFYLCASSPGWGEATNEKLFFGSGTQLSVL.

The chain uses TRBV6-5 and TRBJ2-3; unclear D gene. V lost 2 bases and J lost 0, with 12 bases in between. Germline loops: CDR1 MNHEY, CDR2 SVGAGI. The CDR3 loop spans 16 amino acids. The CDR3 coding sequence is TGTGCCAGCAGTTACGGGGAAGCGTCTAGCACAGATACGCAGTATTTT. Translation gives CASSYGEASSTDTQYF.

The V call is TRBV10-1, the J call TRBJ2-1; TRBD2 agrees at 10 bases. CDR3 length: 16 amino acids. V was pared by 2 bases and J by 4 bases, with 5 bases of the junction left unmatched. Germline V gene lookup returns CDR1 WNHNN and CDR2 SYGVQD (reference sequence). The CDR3 nucleotides read TGCGCCAGCAGTGAGAAGGGGACTAGCGAATACAATGAGCAGTTCTTC. Translating it yields CASSEKGTSEYNEQFF.

The genes are TRBV4-1 and TRBJ1-5; weak D call: TRBD1 (5 bases). With 0 bases removed from V and 5 bases from J, the gap between germline ends came to 14 bases. CDR1 is MGHRA, CDR2 YSYEKL, per germline. There are 16 residues in the CDR3. CDR3 DNA sequence: TGCGCCAGCAGCCAAGAGGTACAGGCGACTTATCAGCCCCAGCATTTT. It specifies CASSQEVQATYQPQHF.

This clone has a single count. This chain links TRBV10-1 with TRBJ1-1; D gene uncertain. CDR3 length equals 17 residues. Trimming pared 0 bases from V and 0 bases from J, leaving 14 bases between. Germline CDR1 is WNHNN and CDR2 is SYGVQD (reference sequence). CDR3 region: CASSESFPGGLNTEAFF. The CDR3 DNA follows: TGCGCCAGCAGTGAGTCTTTCCCGGGCGGCTTGAACACTGAAGCTTTCTTT.

The chain carries TRBV30 and TRBJ1-2, with D hard to call. Per germline, CDR1 GTSNPN and CDR2 SVGIG (reference sequence). V lost 7 bases, J lost 3 bases, and 24 bases lay in between. There are 16 residues in the CDR3. CDR3 loop: CALPTQKGPPYYGYTF. Written as DNA, the CDR3 is TGTGCCTTGCCAACCCAAAAGGGCCCCCCATACTATGGCTACACCTTC.

The V gene is TRBV10-1, the J gene TRBJ2-4; D is unclear. In germline, CDR1 is WNHNN, CDR2 SYGVQD (reference sequence). This CDR3 region has 14 residues. The germline V and J ends were trimmed by 2 bases and 7 bases, with 12 bases remaining between them. For the CDR3, the DNA is TGCGCCAGCAGTGAGGACCGCATCCCGAACATTCAGTACTTC. It codes for CASSEDRIPNIQYF.

CDR3 in DNA: TGTGCCAGCAGTGTCTGGGACGAGAGCACTGAAGCTTTCTTT. Protein: CASSVWDESTEAFF. The chain recombines TRBV6-5 with TRBJ1-1; weak D call: TRBD1 (5 bases). This CDR3 spans 14 amino acids. CDR1 and CDR2 from the germline V gene are MNHEY and SVGAGI. V gave up 5 bases and J gave up 4 bases, with 14 bases separating them.

J is TRBJ2-2 and V is TRBV19, with D possibly matching TRBD1 (7 bases). The V gene's germline CDR1 is LNHDA and CDR2 SQIVND (reference sequence). V lost 4 bases and J lost 5, with 14 bases in between. The CDR3 sequence is 15 residues long. The DNA of the CDR3 is TGTGCCAGTAGTACGGACAGGCGGGAAACCGGGGAGCTGTTTTTT. Protein sequence: CASSTDRRETGELFF.

V usage is TRBV5-1 and J usage is TRBJ1-2; 8 positions match TRBD1. Germline CDR1 reads SGHRS; CDR2 reads YFSETQ. V shed 2 bases, J shed 6 bases, and the junction held 3 bases outside the gene matches. This CDR3 has 13 amino acids. CDR3 protein: CASSFQGADGYTF. The CDR3 coding sequence is TGCGCCAGCAGCTTTCAGGGGGCAGATGGCTACACCTTC.

The rearrangement uses TRBV6-5 and TRBJ2-7; weak D call: TRBD1 (6 bases). Germline CDR1 is MNHEY and CDR2 is SVGAGI. CDR3 length equals 13 residues. V lost 6 bases and J lost 3, with 12 bases in between. The CDR3 coding sequence is TGTGCCAGCAGCAGGACAGTCCTCTACGAGCAGTACTTC. Protein: CASSRTVLYEQYF.

The chain is built from TRBV27 and TRBJ1-6; D ambiguous. Trimming pared 6 bases from V and 0 bases from J, leaving 12 bases between. Germline lookup yields CDR1 MNHEY and CDR2 SMNVEV (reference sequence). The CDR3 totals 16 residues. CDR3 bases: TGTGCCAGCAGACTAGACTCAGGCTCCTATAATTCACCCCTCCACTTT. Encoded protein: CASRLDSGSYNSPLHF.

This chain links TRBV18 with TRBJ2-7, with TRBD1 matching 8 bases. V gave up 4 bases and J gave up 6 bases; unmatched junction bases: 8. The CDR3 spans 14 residues. Germline lookup yields CDR1 KGHSH and CDR2 LQKENI. CDR3 sequence: CASSRTGKDSEQYF. CDR3 coding DNA: TGTGCCAGCTCACGGACAGGGAAGGACAGCGAGCAGTACTTC.

This chain links TRBV6-5 with TRBJ2-3; a weak D match, TRBD2 (5 bases). CDR1 is MNHEY, CDR2 SVGAGI, per germline. The CDR3 consists of 14 residues. V lost 1 base and J 1 base, leaving 6 bases between the germline ends. As DNA, the CDR3 is TGTGCCAGCAGTTACTTCGGGGGCACAGATACGCAGTATTTT. Translated, it gives CASSYFGGTDTQYF.

CDR3 sequence: CASSLAPLLRGDEKLFF. In DNA form, the CDR3 reads TGTGCCAGCAGTCTGGCCCCCCTCCTAAGGGGAGATGAAAAACTGTTTTTT. The rearrangement joins TRBV27 to TRBJ1-4, with a tentative D call TRBD1 (5 bases). This CDR3 has 17 amino acids. The germline V and J ends were trimmed by 5 bases and 6 bases, with 22 bases remaining between them. Germline CDR1 and CDR2: MNHEY and SMNVEV (reference sequence).